This T cell receptor (beta chain) was profiled in a study of blood T cell repertoires in COVID-19. Whole-study context: Whether acute or convalescent, the COVID-19 samples came from the United States, Italy and Spain.

Trimming removed 1 base from V and 7 bases from J, with 19 bases in between. Germline lookup yields CDR1 SEHNR and CDR2 FQNEAQ (reference sequence). The CDR3 sequence is 16 residues long. TCRdb keeps only in-frame clones here, not all; method: immunoSEQ multiplex PCR. The sample shows 130,000 to 150,000 clones, around 90% of them seen only once. Sequencing was done on a sample of peripheral blood. V usage is TRBV7-9 and J usage is TRBJ1-2, with D possibly being TRBD1 (5 bases). This clonotype was sampled from a woman aged 45-65 years with acute or convalescent COVID-19. CDR3 coding DNA: TGTGCCAGCAGCTTAGTTGATGCAGGGTGGGCACGTGGCTACACCTTC. This codes for CASSLVDAGWARGYTF.